Listed here is a single T cell receptor (beta chain). Relative to the germline gene, one junction end is altered; a read error may explain this. The source of the sample is a study of cytomegalovirus exposure and HLA in healthy donors. Data came from immunoSEQ multiplex PCR; TCRdb stores just in-frame clones and leaves some out. In the table there are under 400,000 clones, just over 85% of which are singletons. The CDR3 length is 17 residues. Germline V CDR1 and CDR2: LNHDA, SQIVND (reference sequence). Input material: PBMCs. The receptor's source is a woman younger than 30 in good health and CMV-seronegative. The chain links TRBV19 to TRBJ1-4, with 8 bases matching TRBD1. CDR3 nucleotide sequence: TGTGCCAGTAATATACCGGACAGGGTTGCAACTAATGAAAAACTGTTTTTT. This sequence encodes CASNIPDRVATNEKLFF.